The rows below give T cell receptor beta chains drawn from one sample of a study of cytomegalovirus exposure and HLA in healthy donors. The table came from immunoSEQ multiplex PCR; TCRdb's copy has only in-frame clones and leaves some out. The sample lists about 100,000 clones; about four fifths were seen once. The sequencing input was PBMCs. The receptors here all came from a woman aged 40 to 55 in good health and CMV-seronegative. Each CDR3 is given with its conserved first and last residue. D genes are given only for firm matches. Some rows mark clone size as missing; the rest say once, few, many or name a class of expanded clone.

v_call,d_call,clone_size,j_call,cdr3_aa,cdr3_nt
TRBV7-9,TRBD1,NA,TRBJ2-1,CSSSLVRGQDLFTYNEQFF,TGTTCCAGCAGCTTAGTGCGGGGACAGGACCTATTTACCTACAATGAGCAGTTCTTC
TRBV6-1,TRBD1,NA,TRBJ1-1,CASSDSWTGRAHTEAFF,TGTGCCAGCAGTGATTCGTGGACAGGCCGGGCCCACACTGAAGCTTTCTTT
TRBV29-1,TRBD1,NA,TRBJ1-2,CSVTGQTNYGYTF,TGCAGCGTCACGGGACAGACTAACTATGGCTACACCTTC
TRBV30,TRBD1,NA,TRBJ2-7,CAWSPDRVVEQYF,TGTGCCTGGAGTCCGGACAGGGTCGTCGAGCAGTACTTC
TRBV15,TRBD1,NA,TRBJ2-7,CATSSPGQGSYEQYF,TGTGCCACCAGCAGTCCGGGACAGGGCTCCTACGAGCAGTACTTC
TRBV7-9,NA,NA,TRBJ1-5,CASSLDSGQPQHF,TGTGCCAGCAGCCTCGATTCGGGGCAGCCCCAGCATTTT
TRBV13,NA,NA,TRBJ1-2,CASSPERQAYGYTF,TGTGCCAGCAGCCCAGAACGACAGGCCTATGGCTACACCTTC
TRBV11-1,TRBD1,few,TRBJ1-3,CASRLRNRRQGSRDTIYF,TGTGCCAGCAGACTACGAAATAGAAGACAGGGATCCCGGGACACCATATATTTT
TRBV27,NA,NA,TRBJ2-3,CASSLSPSGSKDTQYF,TGTGCCAGCAGTTTAAGCCCCTCTGGGAGTAAGGATACGCAGTATTTT
TRBV15,NA,few,TRBJ1-1,CATSRERGAGTEAFF,TGTGCCACCAGCAGAGAGCGGGGGGCCGGCACTGAAGCTTTCTTT
TRBV27,NA,few,TRBJ2-7,CAIPSGCQIVRSYEQYF,TGTGCCATTCCCTCAGGGTGTCAGATTGTGAGGTCCTACGAGCAGTACTTC
TRBV19,NA,NA,TRBJ2-3,CASSIQGGPKRTQYF,TGTGCCAGTAGTATACAGGGGGGCCCTAAACGTACGCAGTATTTT
TRBV19,NA,NA,TRBJ1-2,CASRARLYGYTF,TGTGCCAGTAGAGCTCGGTTGTACGGCTACACCTTC
TRBV11-2,NA,NA,TRBJ1-6,CASSLGGRRPPYNSPLLF,TGTGCCAGCAGCTTAGGGGGGCGACGGCCGCCCTATAATTCACCCCTCCTCTTT
TRBV5-4,NA,once,TRBJ2-2,CASRPGTPTGELFF,TGTGCCAGCAGACCCGGGACACCCACCGGGGAGCTGTTTTTT
TRBV2,TRBD2,NA,TRBJ2-1,CASSDSIAAGGWNEQFF,TGTGCCAGCAGTGATTCCATTGCGGCGGGAGGGTGGAATGAGCAGTTCTTC
TRBV7-9,NA,NA,TRBJ2-7,CASSSGINYEQYF,TGTGCCAGCAGCTCCGGGATAAATTACGAGCAGTACTTC